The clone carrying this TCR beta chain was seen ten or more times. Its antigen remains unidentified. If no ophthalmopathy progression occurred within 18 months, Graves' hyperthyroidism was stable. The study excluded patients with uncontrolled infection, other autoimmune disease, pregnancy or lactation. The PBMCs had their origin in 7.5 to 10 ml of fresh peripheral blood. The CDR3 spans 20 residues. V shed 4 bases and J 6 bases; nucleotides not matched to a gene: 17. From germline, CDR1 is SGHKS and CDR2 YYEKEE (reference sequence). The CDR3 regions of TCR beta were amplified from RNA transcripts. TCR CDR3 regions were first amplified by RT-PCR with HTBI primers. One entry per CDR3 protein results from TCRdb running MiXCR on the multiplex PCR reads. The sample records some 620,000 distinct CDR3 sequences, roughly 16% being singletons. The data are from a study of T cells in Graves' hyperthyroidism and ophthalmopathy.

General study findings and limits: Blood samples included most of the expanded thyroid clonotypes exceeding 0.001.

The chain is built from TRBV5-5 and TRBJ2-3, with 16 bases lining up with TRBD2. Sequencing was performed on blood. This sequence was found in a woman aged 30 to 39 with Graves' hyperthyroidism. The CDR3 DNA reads TGTGCCAGCAGCACAGGGGCCCAGGGACTAGCGGGAGGGCCCACTGATACGCAGTATTTT. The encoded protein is CASSTGAQGLAGGPTDTQYF. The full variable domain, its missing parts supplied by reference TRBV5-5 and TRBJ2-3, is DAGVTQSPTHLIKTRGQQVTLRCSPISGHKSVSWYQQVLGQGPQFIFQYYEKEERGRGNFPDRFSARQFPNYSSELNVNALLLGDSALYLCASSTGAQGLAGGPTDTQYFGPGTRLTVL.